The next 3 T cell receptor beta chains were all read from a single sample in a study of CD8+CD57+ T cells in acquired aplastic anemia. Profiling that covered TCR beta VDJ and CDR3 relied on genomic DNA as its template. A single record per CDR3 protein comes from TCRdb applying MiXCR to the reads. The data hold about 210,000 distinct CDR3 sequences, with approximately 57% observed a single time. The sample taken for sequencing was sorted CD4+, CD8+, or CD8+CD57+ T cells (not recorded which) from PBMCs. Receptors were obtained from a human donor in good health.

V is TRBV10-3 and J is TRBJ2-7, with D perhaps TRBD2 (5 bases). The V and J ends lost 6 bases and 2 bases respectively, with 14 bases between them. The CDR3 totals 14 residues. CDR1 is ENHRY and CDR2 is SYGVKD in the germline V gene. DNA of the CDR3: TGTGCCATCAGGGTCGAGGGCAGTCCCTACGAGCAGTACTTC. Amino acids: CAIRVEGSPYEQYF.

The chain uses TRBV20-1 and TRBJ1-1; perhaps TRBD1 as D (5 bases). Trimming stripped 5 bases from V and 5 bases from J, with 15 bases between. This CDR3 spans 13 amino acids. Germline values: CDR1 DFQATT, CDR2 SNEGSKA (reference sequence). CDR3 residues: CSAGTMGGTEAFF. The CDR3 DNA reads as TGCAGTGCTGGAACAATGGGGGGGACTGAAGCTTTCTTT.

This clonotype has a handful of counts. The chain couples TRBV24-1 to TRBJ1-2; 9 bases fit TRBD1. The germline V gene has CDR1 KGHDR and CDR2 SFDVKD. The junction had 1 base not matched to a gene; V was cut back by 3 bases and J by 6 bases. This CDR3 comprises 13 residues. CDR3 sequence: CATSDTGGDGYTF. The DNA for the CDR3 is TGTGCCACCAGTGATACAGGGGGCGATGGCTACACCTTC.